This T cell receptor (beta chain) was captured in a study of blood T cell repertoires in COVID-19. Background on the study: PBMCs, B-cell-depleted T cells, or T cells were the source of the cDNA or gDNA that made up the material.

Only one count was recorded for this clone. In germline, CDR1 is KGHDR, CDR2 SFDVKD. The CDR3 runs 15 residues. V gave up 3 bases and J gave up 7 bases, with 17 bases separating them. Produced via immunoSEQ multiplex PCR; TCRdb's table is partial and in-frame only. The sample lists about 120,000 clones, approximately 74% occurring once. The V call is TRBV24-1, the J call TRBJ1-2, with D possibly TRBD1 on 6 matching bases. Sequencing was done on a sample of peripheral blood. The clonotype was recovered from a man aged 55-75 years with acute or convalescent COVID-19. CDR3 loop: CATSDPSGGGFGYTF. For the CDR3, the DNA is TGTGCCACCAGTGATCCTTCTGGGGGCGGCTTTGGCTACACCTTC.